A single sample gave rise to the 5 T cell receptor beta chains below, sequenced in a study of cytomegalovirus exposure and HLA in healthy donors. The PCR used 60 Vbeta and 13 Jbeta primers. The method was immunoSEQ multiplex PCR; TCRdb's version includes in-frame clones alone and lacks a portion of them. The sample has 80,000 or so clones, 75% to 80% seen once. The sequenced sample consisted of PBMCs. The receptors shown here come from a man aged 40-55 years in good health and CMV-seronegative.

Comments on this clone: Germline is not matched at one junction end, which may reflect a read error. This chain connects TRBV7-2 to TRBJ1-2, with D uncertain. The CDR3 loop spans 12 amino acids. CDR1 and CDR2 (germline): SGHTA, FQGNSA. The DNA for the CDR3 is TGTGTCAGCAGCTTAATACAGTACGGCTACACCTTC. Translating it yields CVSSLIQYGYTF.

CDR3 amino acids: CASSPARGASYGYTF. Here the CDR3 DNA reads TGTGCCAGCAGCCCTGCCAGGGGGGCCAGCTATGGCTACACCTTC. The chain combines TRBV13 with TRBJ1-2; 7 bases fit TRBD1. CDR3 size: 15 residues. Germline CDR1 PRHDT, CDR2 FYEKMQ (reference sequence). Germline trimming cut 5 bases from V and 4 bases from J; bases unmatched to any gene: 10.

The table lists this clone with a few counts. The rearrangement links TRBV6-5 to TRBJ2-5; 12 nucleotides agree with TRBD2. Trimming removed 4 bases from V and 5 bases from J; junction bases left unmatched: 5. This CDR3 spans 15 amino acids. The germline CDR1 and CDR2 sequences are MNHEY and SVGAGI. Here the CDR3 reads CASSSGLAGYETQYF. The CDR3 region has the DNA TGTGCCAGCAGTTCAGGACTAGCGGGGTATGAGACCCAGTACTTC.

The rearrangement joins TRBV2 to TRBJ2-7; 8 nucleotides line up with TRBD1. The V and J ends lost 6 bases and 7 bases, in that order; junction bases with no gene match: 8. Germline CDR1 and CDR2: SNHLY and FYNNEI. The CDR3 covers 13 residues. The CDR3 region has the DNA TGTGCCAGCAGCGGTGGACAGGGCCGTGAGCAGTACTTC. Residues: CASSGGQGREQYF. Looking up the rest from reference TRBV2 and TRBJ2-7 gives the full variable domain: EPEVTQTPSHQVTQMGQEVILRCVPISNHLYFYWYRQILGQKVEFLVSFYNNEISEKSEIFDDQFSVERPDGSNFTLKIRSTKLEDSAMYFCASSGGQGREQYFGPGTRLTVT.

The table lists this clone with a few counts. This sequence joins TRBV4-1 and TRBJ1-5, with 12 bases that match TRBD1. V lost 4 bases to trimming and J lost 1 base; unmatched junction nucleotides: 2. The CDR3 loop spans 16 amino acids. CDR1 and CDR2 from the germline V gene are MGHRA and YSYEKL. CDR3 coding DNA: TGCGCCAGCAGCCGGGGACAGGGGGCGAGCAATCAGCCCCAGCATTTT. It yields the protein CASSRGQGASNQPQHF.